This is a list of T cell receptor beta chains from one sample in a study of preoperative IRX-2 immunotherapy in early breast cancer. Profiled with immunoSEQ multiplex PCR; TCRdb holds only in-frame clones, not every one. The profile shows roughly 30,000 clones, roughly four fifths of them singletons. This specimen was lymph node tissue, taken from a patient treated with IRX-2 immunotherapy. These receptors all come from a human donor with breast cancer. Each CDR3 is given with its conserved first and last residue. D genes are given only for firm matches. Expanded clones get a size class; other rows say once, few or many, or leave the size out.

j_call: TRBJ2-3; clone_size: -; d_call: TRBD2; v_call: TRBV15; cdr3_aa: CATSRGAGGYTDTQYF; cdr3_nt: TGTGCCACCAGCAGAGGCGCGGGGGGGTACACAGATACGCAGTATTTT
j_call: TRBJ1-1; clone_size: -; d_call: TRBD1; v_call: TRBV25-1; cdr3_aa: CASSKTGATEAFF; cdr3_nt: TGTGCCAGCAGCAAAACAGGGGCCACTGAAGCTTTCTTT
j_call: TRBJ2-3; clone_size: -; d_call: TRBD1; v_call: TRBV9; cdr3_aa: CASSTSPGQGPDTQYF; cdr3_nt: TGTGCCAGCAGCACTAGCCCTGGACAGGGTCCAGATACGCAGTATTTT
j_call: TRBJ2-3; clone_size: -; d_call: TRBD2; v_call: TRBV29-1; cdr3_aa: CSVEASGSLVDTQYF; cdr3_nt: TGCAGCGTTGAGGCTAGCGGGAGCCTGGTCGATACGCAGTATTTT
j_call: TRBJ2-7; clone_size: -; d_call: -; v_call: TRBV18; cdr3_aa: CASSPGAQLDRGEQYF; cdr3_nt: TGTGCCAGCTCACCAGGAGCACAACTCGATCGGGGGGAGCAGTACTTC
j_call: TRBJ2-5; clone_size: -; d_call: -; v_call: TRBV11-3; cdr3_aa: CASSLERREWETQYF; cdr3_nt: TGTGCCAGCAGCTTAGAACGCAGGGAGTGGGAGACCCAGTACTTC
j_call: TRBJ2-1; clone_size: -; d_call: TRBD2; v_call: TRBV18; cdr3_aa: CASSPSRESGDEQFF; cdr3_nt: TGTGCCAGCTCACCAAGCCGGGAGAGCGGGGATGAGCAGTTCTTC
j_call: TRBJ1-4; clone_size: -; d_call: -; v_call: TRBV9; cdr3_aa: CASSRGLHNEKLFF; cdr3_nt: TGTGCCAGCAGCCGGGGGCTCCATAATGAAAAACTGTTTTTT
j_call: TRBJ2-7; clone_size: -; d_call: TRBD2; v_call: TRBV18; cdr3_aa: CASSTGLAGYEQYF; cdr3_nt: TGTGCCAGCTCGACAGGACTAGCGGGATACGAGCAGTACTTC
j_call: TRBJ1-2; clone_size: -; d_call: -; v_call: TRBV19; cdr3_aa: CASSISAGLNYGYTF; cdr3_nt: TGTGCCAGTAGTATCTCAGCAGGGCTTAACTATGGCTACACCTTC
j_call: TRBJ2-7; clone_size: -; d_call: -; v_call: TRBV18; cdr3_aa: CASSPLPNHEQYF; cdr3_nt: TGTGCCAGCTCGCCCCTCCCTAACCACGAGCAGTACTTC
j_call: TRBJ1-2; clone_size: -; d_call: -; v_call: TRBV11-3; cdr3_aa: CASSPHGTNYGYTF; cdr3_nt: TGTGCCAGCAGCCCCCACGGGACAAACTATGGCTACACCTTC
j_call: TRBJ1-2; clone_size: -; d_call: -; v_call: TRBV10-3; cdr3_aa: CAISESKGYGYTF; cdr3_nt: TGTGCCATCAGTGAGTCTAAGGGCTATGGCTACACCTTC
j_call: TRBJ1-4; clone_size: -; d_call: TRBD1; v_call: TRBV5-1; cdr3_aa: CASSTAVAGGGNREKLFF; cdr3_nt: TGCGCCAGCAGCACCGCTGTAGCAGGGGGTGGTAATAGGGAAAAACTGTTTTTT
j_call: TRBJ1-1; clone_size: once; d_call: -; v_call: TRBV2; cdr3_aa: CASMGKPTSNTEAFF; cdr3_nt: TGTGCCAGCATGGGGAAACCAACCTCGAACACTGAAGCTTTCTTT
j_call: TRBJ2-7; clone_size: -; d_call: -; v_call: TRBV1; cdr3_aa: CASSQVLRDSPSYEQYF; cdr3_nt: TGCGCCAGCAGCCAAGTGCTGCGGGACAGTCCATCCTACGAGCAGTACTTC
j_call: TRBJ2-3; clone_size: -; d_call: TRBD2; v_call: TRBV28; cdr3_aa: CASSLRSGGSTDTQYF; cdr3_nt: TGTGCCAGCAGTTTAAGGTCGGGAGGGAGCACAGATACGCAGTATTTT
j_call: TRBJ2-5; clone_size: few; d_call: -; v_call: TRBV8-2; cdr3_aa: CASSQTGQGGQETQYF; cdr3_nt: TGTGCCAGCAGTCAAACAGGCCAAGGGGGCCAAGAGACCCAGTACTTC
j_call: TRBJ2-3; clone_size: -; d_call: -; v_call: TRBV28; cdr3_aa: CASSSNRASTDTQYF; cdr3_nt: TGTGCCAGCAGTTCCAACAGGGCAAGCACAGATACGCAGTATTTT
j_call: TRBJ1-3; clone_size: few; d_call: TRBD1; v_call: TRBV6-7; cdr3_aa: CASSFQGIWTGAGNTIYF; cdr3_nt: TGTGCCAGCAGTTTCCAAGGGATTTGGACAGGCGCTGGAAACACCATATATTTT
j_call: TRBJ2-1; clone_size: -; d_call: -; v_call: TRBV18; cdr3_aa: CASSPTQDEQFF; cdr3_nt: TGTGCCAGCTCACCCACCCAAGATGAGCAGTTCTTC
j_call: TRBJ1-1; clone_size: -; d_call: -; v_call: TRBV6-8; cdr3_aa: CASLANRAHTEAFF; cdr3_nt: TGTGCCAGCTTAGCTAATAGGGCTCACACTGAAGCTTTCTTT
j_call: TRBJ2-7; clone_size: -; d_call: -; v_call: TRBV29-1; cdr3_aa: CSVENPRYEQYF; cdr3_nt: TGCAGCGTTGAGAACCCCCGTTACGAGCAGTACTTC
j_call: TRBJ1-5; clone_size: -; d_call: -; v_call: TRBV28; cdr3_aa: CASSTRRSPQHF; cdr3_nt: TGTGCCAGCAGTACTCGACGGTCCCCCCAGCATTTT
j_call: TRBJ2-5; clone_size: -; d_call: -; v_call: TRBV28; cdr3_aa: CASSQPGHVFQETQYF; cdr3_nt: TGTGCCAGCAGTCAACCGGGACACGTCTTCCAAGAGACCCAGTACTTC
j_call: TRBJ2-6; clone_size: -; d_call: TRBD1; v_call: TRBV18; cdr3_aa: CASLQTGGASGANVLTF; cdr3_nt: TGTGCCAGCTTACAGACAGGGGGCGCTTCTGGGGCCAACGTCCTGACTTTC
j_call: TRBJ2-7; clone_size: -; d_call: -; v_call: TRBV30; cdr3_aa: CAWSSSYEQYF; cdr3_nt: TGTGCCTGGTCATCCTCCTACGAGCAGTACTTC
j_call: TRBJ2-7; clone_size: -; d_call: TRBD2; v_call: TRBV6-8; cdr3_aa: CASSLNPSGGTYEQYF; cdr3_nt: TGTGCCAGCAGTCTTAACCCTAGCGGGGGGACCTACGAGCAGTACTTC
j_call: TRBJ2-1; clone_size: -; d_call: TRBD2; v_call: TRBV18; cdr3_aa: CASSPQLAGVNNEQFF; cdr3_nt: TGTGCCAGCTCACCACAACTAGCGGGGGTAAACAATGAGCAGTTCTTC
j_call: TRBJ1-5; clone_size: once; d_call: -; v_call: TRBV19; cdr3_aa: CASSIGRGGPQHF; cdr3_nt: TGTGCCAGTAGTATAGGTCGGGGGGGGCCCCAGCATTTT
j_call: TRBJ1-5; clone_size: -; d_call: -; v_call: TRBV6-8; cdr3_aa: CASSYGVAHDQPQHF; cdr3_nt: TGTGCCAGCAGTTACGGTGTGGCCCATGATCAGCCCCAGCATTTT
j_call: TRBJ2-7; clone_size: -; d_call: -; v_call: TRBV9; cdr3_aa: CASSEGNAYEQYF; cdr3_nt: TGTGCCAGCAGTGAAGGCAATGCCTACGAGCAGTACTTC
j_call: TRBJ2-1; clone_size: -; d_call: TRBD2; v_call: TRBV5-1; cdr3_aa: CASSLELAGNNEQFF; cdr3_nt: TGCGCCAGCAGCTTGGAACTAGCGGGAAACAATGAGCAGTTCTTC
j_call: TRBJ2-3; clone_size: -; d_call: -; v_call: TRBV6-8; cdr3_aa: CASSYSGRGETDTQYF; cdr3_nt: TGTGCCAGCAGTTATAGTGGCAGGGGAGAGACAGATACGCAGTATTTT
j_call: TRBJ2-2; clone_size: -; d_call: TRBD2; v_call: TRBV19; cdr3_aa: CASNSGGLNTGELFF; cdr3_nt: TGTGCCAGTAATAGCGGGGGATTGAACACCGGGGAGCTGTTTTTT
j_call: TRBJ2-3; clone_size: -; d_call: -; v_call: TRBV28; cdr3_aa: CASSPKTGLTDTQYF; cdr3_nt: TGTGCCAGCAGCCCCAAGACAGGCCTTACAGATACGCAGTATTTT
j_call: TRBJ2-4; clone_size: -; d_call: -; v_call: TRBV18; cdr3_aa: CASSPNGIAKNIQYF; cdr3_nt: TGTGCCAGCTCACCAAACGGAATAGCCAAAAACATTCAGTACTTC
j_call: TRBJ1-3; clone_size: -; d_call: -; v_call: TRBV1; cdr3_aa: CTSSQVEADTIYF; cdr3_nt: TGCACCAGCAGCCAAGTCGAGGCCGACACCATATATTTT
j_call: TRBJ1-5; clone_size: -; d_call: -; v_call: TRBV11-3; cdr3_aa: CASSQGTASNQPQHF; cdr3_nt: TGTGCCAGCAGCCAGGGGACTGCTAGCAATCAGCCCCAGCATTTT
j_call: TRBJ1-3; clone_size: few; d_call: -; v_call: TRBV14; cdr3_aa: CASGPGNTIYF; cdr3_nt: TGTGCCAGCGGTCCGGGAAACACCATATATTTT
j_call: TRBJ1-5; clone_size: -; d_call: -; v_call: TRBV28; cdr3_aa: CASSSGMNQPQHF; cdr3_nt: TGTGCCAGCAGTTCCGGGATGAATCAGCCCCAGCATTTT
j_call: TRBJ1-4; clone_size: once; d_call: TRBD1; v_call: TRBV19; cdr3_aa: CASSPLFGTARGNEKLFF; cdr3_nt: TGTGCCAGTAGCCCCCTCTTCGGGACAGCCAGGGGGAATGAAAAACTGTTTTTT
j_call: TRBJ1-3; clone_size: -; d_call: -; v_call: TRBV5-1; cdr3_aa: CASSQDLRSAGNTIYF; cdr3_nt: TGCGCCAGCAGCCAAGATCTGCGCTCCGCTGGAAACACCATATATTTT
j_call: TRBJ2-5; clone_size: -; d_call: TRBD1; v_call: TRBV28; cdr3_aa: CASRLGQHQETQYF; cdr3_nt: TGTGCCAGCAGGCTGGGACAGCACCAAGAGACCCAGTACTTC